What follows are 20 T cell receptor beta chains derived from one specimen sequenced in a study of OX40 agonist ivuxolimab in advanced cancers. The repertoire was sequenced with immunoSEQ multiplex PCR; TCRdb's copy has only in-frame clones and lacks some. The table records about 34,000 clones, around 90% of them present only once. Sequencing used CD4+ or CD8+ T cells sorted from blood, obtained in a trial of the OX40 agonist ivuxolimab. Source of these receptors: an adult with an advanced solid tumor such as melanoma, head and neck, liver or kidney cancer.

The V call is TRBV7-8, the J call TRBJ2-1; possibly TRBD2 for D (6 bases). The germline V gene encodes CDR1 SGHVS and CDR2 FQNEAQ. Trimming stripped 5 bases from V and 8 bases from J, with 16 bases between. This CDR3 spans 14 amino acids. The CDR3, as DNA: TGTGCCAGCAGCCCGTCCGGGACTTTCGATGAGCAGTTCTTC. It yields the protein CASSPSGTFDEQFF.

This chain uses TRBV19 with TRBJ1-1; D may be TRBD1 (5 bases). Germline values: CDR1 LNHDA, CDR2 SQIVND (reference sequence). This CDR3 comprises 14 residues. V dropped 5 bases and J dropped 8 bases, with 18 bases sitting between them. CDR3 coding DNA: TGTGCCAGTAGTCGGCGGGGGATAGGCCTGGAAGCTTTCTTT. Its translation: CASSRRGIGLEAFF.

The chain has TRBV2 and TRBJ2-5; no clear D gene. V was trimmed by 5 bases and J by 2 bases, leaving 24 bases between them. The CDR3 runs to 18 residues. The V gene's germline CDR1 is SNHLY and CDR2 FYNNEI. In DNA form, the CDR3 reads TGTGCCAGCAGTCCTAGGGCCAGGCGATTAGATGGGCAAGAGACCCAGTACTTC. Amino acids: CASSPRARRLDGQETQYF. Using reference TRBV2 and TRBJ2-5 for the parts outside the CDR3, the full variable domain is EPEVTQTPSHQVTQMGQEVILRCVPISNHLYFYWYRQILGQKVEFLVSFYNNEISEKSEIFDDQFSVERPDGSNFTLKIRSTKLEDSAMYFCASSPRARRLDGQETQYFGPGTRLLVL.

The chain joins TRBV6-5 to TRBJ2-7, with TRBD1 matching over 7 bases. CDR1 and CDR2 (germline): MNHEY, SVGAGI. The CDR3 spans 14 residues. V lost 6 bases to trimming and J lost 0 bases; unmatched junction nucleotides: 5. CDR3 bases: TGTGCCAGCAGATCAAGGGACAGCTCCTACGAGCAGTACTTC. Its protein is CASRSRDSSYEQYF.

The chain couples TRBV4-1 to TRBJ1-4; D is perhaps TRBD1 (5 bases). This CDR3 spans 14 amino acids. CDR1 and CDR2 (germline): MGHRA, YSYEKL. V lost 1 base and J lost 8, with 11 bases in between. The CDR3 DNA reads TGCGCCAGCAGCCAAGGCTGGGGCAGCGAAAAACTGTTTTTT. Translated: CASSQGWGSEKLFF.

The chain recombines TRBV7-9 with TRBJ1-5; 9 nucleotides match TRBD1. Germline trimming cut 3 bases from V and 7 bases from J; bases unmatched to any gene: 10. CDR1 and CDR2 from the germline V gene are SEHNR and FQNEAQ (reference sequence). The CDR3 is 16 residues long. CDR3 residues: CASSLGGTGHGQPQHF. For the CDR3, the DNA is TGTGCCAGCAGCTTGGGAGGGACAGGGCATGGCCAGCCCCAGCATTTT.

In DNA form, the CDR3 reads TGTGCCAGCAGCTTGGAACTGGACCTGCGTCTGTCCGAGCAGTACTTC. Encoded protein: CASSLELDLRLSEQYF. The chain combines TRBV5-4 with TRBJ2-7; D is uncertain. The V gene lost 0 bases and the J gene lost 6 bases, with 19 bases spanning the gap. This CDR3 has 16 residues. CDR1 and CDR2 from the germline V gene are SGHNT and YYREEE (reference sequence).

V usage is TRBV19 and J usage is TRBJ1-2; D remains unclear. V was clipped by 3 bases and J by 0 bases, with 8 bases between them. CDR3 size: 14 residues. Looked up from germline, CDR1 is LNHDA and CDR2 is SQIVND (reference sequence). The DNA of the CDR3 is TGTGCCAGTAGTATCGCCTCGACTAACTATGGCTACACCTTC. Translating gives CASSIASTNYGYTF.

A note on this clone: This same CDR3 is encoded by further DNA sequences in the sample. The rearrangement uses TRBV28 and TRBJ1-1; 7 bases align to TRBD1. Germline V gene data show CDR1 as MDHEN and CDR2 as SYDVKM. The CDR3 covers 15 residues. Losses at the gene ends were 6 bases for V and 2 bases for J; bases not matched to a gene: 9. The CDR3 region is CASRYPGQVNTEAFF. The CDR3 nucleotides read TGTGCCAGCAGATACCCCGGACAGGTAAACACTGAAGCTTTCTTT.

This clone was observed once. The chain recombines TRBV6-1 with TRBJ2-1; 11 nucleotides align to TRBD1. Trimming removed 6 bases from V and 7 bases from J; junction bases left unmatched: 5. This CDR3 has 14 residues. The germline V gene has CDR1 MNHNS and CDR2 SASEGT. CDR3 amino acids: CASSGQGAINEQFF. Here the CDR3 DNA reads TGTGCCAGCAGCGGACAGGGGGCGATTAATGAGCAGTTCTTC.

The chain links TRBV5-1 to TRBJ2-3; D might be TRBD2 (6 bases). The germline V gene has CDR1 SGHRS and CDR2 YFSETQ. Trimming took 2 bases from V and 0 from J, leaving 7 bases between them. This CDR3 is 14 amino acids long. CDR3 coding DNA: TGCGCCAGCAGCTTAGGGACTAGCACAGATACGCAGTATTTT. Protein sequence: CASSLGTSTDTQYF.

The V and J genes are TRBV4-2 and TRBJ2-1; D possibly corresponds to TRBD2 (5 bases). The CDR3 loop spans 15 amino acids. Trimming removed 1 base from V and 6 bases from J, with 13 bases in between. Germline CDR1 LGHNA, CDR2 YNFKEQ. CDR3 DNA: TGTGCCAGCAGCCAAGCAGCCGGACTGTTCAATGAGCAGTTCTTC. Translating it yields CASSQAAGLFNEQFF.

The CDR3 DNA follows: TGTGCCAGCAGTGCCGGGACAGGGCCCCATAACTATGGCTACACCTTC. Protein: CASSAGTGPHNYGYTF. The J gene is TRBJ1-2, the V gene TRBV6-1; 9 nucleotides agree with TRBD1. There are 16 residues in the CDR3. V trimming: 4 bases; J trimming: 1 base; junction bases outside the gene matches: 7. Germline V lookup: CDR1 MNHNS, CDR2 SASEGT.

This clone appeared once. The chain combines TRBV29-1 with TRBJ2-3; D gene unclear. This CDR3 has 12 amino acids. V lost 7 bases and J lost 3, with 11 bases in between. Germline CDR1 reads SQVTM; CDR2 reads ANQGSEA. CDR3 region: CSAVGATDTQYF. The CDR3 bases are TGCAGCGCCGTAGGAGCTACAGATACGCAGTATTTT.

V and J are TRBV10-3 and TRBJ1-2, with D maybe TRBD1 (5 bases). Trimming left V 3 bases short and J 8 bases short, with 13 bases between. This CDR3 has 13 amino acids. Germline V gives CDR1 ENHRY, CDR2 SYGVKD. The CDR3 bases are TGTGCCATCAGTGACCGGGGGACCCAGGGCTACACCTTC. Amino acids: CAISDRGTQGYTF.

In its sample, this clone was seen once. The chain is built from TRBV2 and TRBJ2-1; D ambiguous. Germline V gene data show CDR1 as SNHLY and CDR2 as FYNNEI. The CDR3 is 15 residues long. Between the trimmed V and J ends, which lost 4 bases and 3 bases, there was a span of 13 bases. This CDR3 reads CASSVGWSVYNEQFF. The CDR3 nucleotides read TGTGCCAGCAGTGTCGGCTGGTCGGTCTACAATGAGCAGTTCTTC.

This chain connects TRBV18 to TRBJ1-3; D is ambiguous. V was pared by 6 bases and J by 1 base, with 7 bases between. The germline V gene has CDR1 KGHSH and CDR2 LQKENI. This CDR3 spans 13 amino acids. The CDR3 DNA reads as TGTGCCAGCTCTTCGGGATCTGGAAACACCATATATTTT. This sequence encodes CASSSGSGNTIYF.

This chain uses TRBV25-1 with TRBJ2-4; the match to TRBD2 covers 7 bases. CDR3 length equals 14 residues. J gave up 7 bases and V 1 base, and 4 bases lay outside the gene matches. Germline loops: CDR1 MGHDK, CDR2 SYGVNS. CDR3 nucleotides: TGTGCCAGCAGTGAATTTGGGGAGGGGAACATTCAGTACTTC. Its protein is CASSEFGEGNIQYF. The complete variable domain, with remaining parts taken from reference TRBV25-1 and TRBJ2-4, reads EADIYQTPRYLVIGTGKKITLECSQTMGHDKMYWYQQDPGMELHLIHYSYGVNSTEKGDLSSESTVSRIRTEHFPLTLESARPSHTSQYLCASSEFGEGNIQYFGAGTRLSVL.

In this sample, this clone turned up once. The J gene is TRBJ2-1, the V gene TRBV30; TRBD2 aligns across 7 bases. Germline V gives CDR1 GTSNPN, CDR2 SVGIG (reference sequence). The CDR3 is 16 amino acids. The V segment lost 0 bases and the J segment 9 bases; nucleotides outside the gene matches: 14. The CDR3 coding sequence is TGTGCCTGGAGTGTACTTGTGAGCGGGACGGGCGTTGAGCAGTTCTTC. This translates into CAWSVLVSGTGVEQFF.

V usage is TRBV6-6 and J usage is TRBJ2-7; D not certain. The CDR3 length is 11 residues. In germline, CDR1 is MNHNY, CDR2 SVGAGI (reference sequence). The V end lost 2 bases, the J end lost 2 bases, and 1 base lay between the germline ends. As DNA, the CDR3 is TGTGCCAGCAGTTACACCTACGAGCAGTACTTC. Its protein is CASSYTYEQYF.